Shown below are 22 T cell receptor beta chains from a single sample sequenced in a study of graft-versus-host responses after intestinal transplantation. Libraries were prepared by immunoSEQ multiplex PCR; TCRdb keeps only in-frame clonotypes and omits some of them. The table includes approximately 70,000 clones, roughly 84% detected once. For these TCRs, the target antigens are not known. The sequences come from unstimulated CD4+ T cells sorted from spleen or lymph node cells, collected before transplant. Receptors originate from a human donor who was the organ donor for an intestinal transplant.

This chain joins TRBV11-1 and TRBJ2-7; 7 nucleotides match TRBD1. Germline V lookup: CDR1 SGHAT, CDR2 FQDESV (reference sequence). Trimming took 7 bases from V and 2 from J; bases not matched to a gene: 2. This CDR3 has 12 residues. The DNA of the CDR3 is TGTGCCAGCAACAGGGGACCCTACGAGCAGTACGTC. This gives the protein CASNRGPYEQYV.

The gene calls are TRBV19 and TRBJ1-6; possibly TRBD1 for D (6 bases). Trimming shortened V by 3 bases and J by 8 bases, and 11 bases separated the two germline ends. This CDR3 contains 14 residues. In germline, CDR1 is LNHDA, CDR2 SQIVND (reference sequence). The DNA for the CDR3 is TGTGCCAGTAGTATGGGGGGGCCGGATTCACCCCTCCACTTT. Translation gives CASSMGGPDSPLHF.

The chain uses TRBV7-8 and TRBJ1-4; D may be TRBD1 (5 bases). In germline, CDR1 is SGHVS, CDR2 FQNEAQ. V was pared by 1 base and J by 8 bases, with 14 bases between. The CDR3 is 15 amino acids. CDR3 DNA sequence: TGTGCCAGCAGCTTAGACGGGGGAGCGTTCGAAAAACTGTTTTTT. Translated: CASSLDGGAFEKLFF.

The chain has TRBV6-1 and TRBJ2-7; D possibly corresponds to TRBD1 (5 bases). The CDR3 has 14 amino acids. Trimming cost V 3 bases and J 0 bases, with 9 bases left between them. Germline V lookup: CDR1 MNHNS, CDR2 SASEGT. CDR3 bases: TGTGCCAGCAGTGAGCAGGGTTTCTCCTACGAGCAGTACGTC. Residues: CASSEQGFSYEQYV.

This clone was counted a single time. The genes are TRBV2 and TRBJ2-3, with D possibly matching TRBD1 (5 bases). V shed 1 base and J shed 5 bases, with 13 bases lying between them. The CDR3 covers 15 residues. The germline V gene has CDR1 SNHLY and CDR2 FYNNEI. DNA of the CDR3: TGTGCCAGCAGTGAAGAGGGGATATTAGGAGATACGCAGTATTTT. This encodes CASSEEGILGDTQYF.

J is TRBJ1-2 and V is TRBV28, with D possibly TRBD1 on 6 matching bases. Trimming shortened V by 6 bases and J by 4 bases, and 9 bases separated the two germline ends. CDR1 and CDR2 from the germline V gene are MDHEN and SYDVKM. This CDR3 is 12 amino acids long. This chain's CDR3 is CASSEQGYGYTF. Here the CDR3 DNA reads TGTGCCAGCAGCGAACAGGGCTATGGCTACACCTTC.

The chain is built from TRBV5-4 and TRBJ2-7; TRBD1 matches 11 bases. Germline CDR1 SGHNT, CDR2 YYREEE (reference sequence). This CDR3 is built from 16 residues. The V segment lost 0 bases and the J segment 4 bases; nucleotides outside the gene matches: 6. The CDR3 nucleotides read TGTGCCAGCAGCTTGGGGGGGGGACAGGGGGGATACGAGCAGTACGTC. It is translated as CASSLGGGQGGYEQYV.

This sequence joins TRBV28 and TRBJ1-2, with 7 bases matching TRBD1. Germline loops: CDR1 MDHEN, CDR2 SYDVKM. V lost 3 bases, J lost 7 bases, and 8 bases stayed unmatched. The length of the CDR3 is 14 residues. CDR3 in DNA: TGTGCCAGCAGTTTGGATACAGGGGCGGGTGGCTACACCTTC. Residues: CASSLDTGAGGYTF.

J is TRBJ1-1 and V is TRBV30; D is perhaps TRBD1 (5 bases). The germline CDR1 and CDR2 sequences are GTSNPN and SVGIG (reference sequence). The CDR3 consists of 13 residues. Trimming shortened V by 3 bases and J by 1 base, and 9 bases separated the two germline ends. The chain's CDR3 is CAWRQASNTEAFF. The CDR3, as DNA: TGTGCCTGGAGACAGGCCTCGAACACTGAAGCTTTCTTT. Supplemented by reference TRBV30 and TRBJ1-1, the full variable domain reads SQTIHQWPATLVQPVGSPLSLECTVEGTSNPNLYWYRQAAGRGLQLLFYSVGIGQISSEVPQNLSASRPQDRQFILSSKKLLLSDSGFYLCAWRQASNTEAFFGQGTRLTVV.

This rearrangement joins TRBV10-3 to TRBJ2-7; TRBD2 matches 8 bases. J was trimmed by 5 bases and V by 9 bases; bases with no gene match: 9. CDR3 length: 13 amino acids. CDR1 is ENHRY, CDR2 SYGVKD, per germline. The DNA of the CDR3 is TGTGCCATAAGCGGGGGCGATGGGGACGAGCAGTACGTC. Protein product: CAISGGDGDEQYV.

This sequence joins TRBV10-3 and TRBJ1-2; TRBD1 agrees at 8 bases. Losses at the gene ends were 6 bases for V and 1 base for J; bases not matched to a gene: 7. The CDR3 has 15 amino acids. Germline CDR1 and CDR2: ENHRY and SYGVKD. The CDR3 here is CAISDRGGGNYGYTF. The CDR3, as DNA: TGTGCCATCAGCGACAGGGGCGGGGGTAACTATGGCTACACCTTC.

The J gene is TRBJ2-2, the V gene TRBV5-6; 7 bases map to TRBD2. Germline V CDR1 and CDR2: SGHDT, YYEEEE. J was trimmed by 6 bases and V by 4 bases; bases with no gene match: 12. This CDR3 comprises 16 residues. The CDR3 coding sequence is TGTGCCAGCAGCACCGGGACTATAATCGGGTCCGGGGAGCTGTTTTTT. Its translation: CASSTGTIIGSGELFF.

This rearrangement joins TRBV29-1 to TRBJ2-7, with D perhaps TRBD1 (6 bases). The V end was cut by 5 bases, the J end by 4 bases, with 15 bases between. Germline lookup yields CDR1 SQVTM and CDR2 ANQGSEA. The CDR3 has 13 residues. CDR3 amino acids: CSVPQQGTYEQYV. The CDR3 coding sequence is TGCAGCGTTCCCCAACAGGGAACGTACGAGCAGTACGTC.

CDR3 sequence reads: CSVLGQGGYEQYV. DNA of the CDR3: TGCAGCGTTCTAGGACAGGGGGGTTACGAGCAGTACGTC. The chain combines TRBV29-1 with TRBJ2-7; 10 positions match TRBD1. V gave up 5 bases and J gave up 4 bases; unmatched junction bases: 5. Germline V gives CDR1 SQVTM, CDR2 ANQGSEA. The CDR3 is 13 residues long.

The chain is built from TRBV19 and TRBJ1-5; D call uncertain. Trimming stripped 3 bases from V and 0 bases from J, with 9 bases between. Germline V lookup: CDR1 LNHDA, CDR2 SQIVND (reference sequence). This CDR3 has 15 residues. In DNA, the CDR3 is TGTGCCAGTAGTATTGTGCCTATTAGCAATCAGCCCCAGCATTTT. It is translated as CASSIVPISNQPQHF.

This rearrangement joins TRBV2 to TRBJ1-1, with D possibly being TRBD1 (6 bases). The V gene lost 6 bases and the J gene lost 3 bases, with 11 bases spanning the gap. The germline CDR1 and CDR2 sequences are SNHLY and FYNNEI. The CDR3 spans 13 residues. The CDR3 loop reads CASREDSYTEAFF. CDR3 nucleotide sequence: TGTGCCAGCAGGGAGGACAGCTACACTGAAGCTTTCTTT.

The CDR3 DNA sequence: TGTGCCCTCCAGGATGGCAACTATGGCTACACCTTC. It codes for CALQDGNYGYTF. The V gene is TRBV6-5, the J gene TRBJ1-2, with unresolved D. The CDR3 has 12 amino acids. The germline V gene encodes CDR1 MNHEY and CDR2 SVGAGI. Trimming removed 11 bases at V and 2 bases at J, with 12 bases between.

CDR3 nucleotides: TGTGCCAGCAGCGGACCTCTTCTGACAGGGGGCGGCTATGGCTACACCTTC. Its protein product is CASSGPLLTGGGYGYTF. The chain combines TRBV2 with TRBJ1-2; 10 bases agree with TRBD1. In germline, CDR1 is SNHLY, CDR2 FYNNEI. Trimming at V came to 6 bases and at J to 4 bases, leaving 14 bases not matched to a gene. The length of the CDR3 is 17 residues.

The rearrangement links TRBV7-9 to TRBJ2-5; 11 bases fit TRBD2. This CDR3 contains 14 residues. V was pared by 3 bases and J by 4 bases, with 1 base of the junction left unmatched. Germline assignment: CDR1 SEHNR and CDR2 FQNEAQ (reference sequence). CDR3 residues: CASSFSGGAETQYF. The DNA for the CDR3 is TGTGCCAGCAGCTTTAGCGGGGGGGCAGAGACCCAGTACTTC.

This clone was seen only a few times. The CDR3 here is CASSLPGQNSPLHF. The CDR3, as DNA: TGTGCCAGCAGCTTACCGGGACAAAACTCACCCCTCCACTTT. This sequence joins TRBV5-4 and TRBJ1-6; TRBD1 is a possible D gene (6 bases). The CDR3 totals 14 residues. V dropped 2 bases and J dropped 10 bases, with 13 bases sitting between them. Germline V gives CDR1 SGHNT, CDR2 YYREEE (reference sequence).

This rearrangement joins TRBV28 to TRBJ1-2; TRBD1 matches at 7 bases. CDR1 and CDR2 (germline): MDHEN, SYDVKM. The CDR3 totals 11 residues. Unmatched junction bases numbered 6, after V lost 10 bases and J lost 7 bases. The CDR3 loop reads CATGTVPGYTF. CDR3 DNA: TGTGCCACTGGGACAGTACCTGGCTACACCTTC.

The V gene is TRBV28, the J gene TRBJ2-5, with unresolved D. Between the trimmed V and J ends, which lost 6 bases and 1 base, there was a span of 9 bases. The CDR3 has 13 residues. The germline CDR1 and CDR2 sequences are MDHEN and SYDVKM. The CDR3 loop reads CASRRRPQETQYF. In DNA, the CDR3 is TGTGCCAGCAGGAGGAGACCCCAAGAGACCCAGTACTTC.